The 16 T cell receptor beta chains presented below share a single source sample, sequenced in a study of response to subunit inactivated influenza vaccine (dated by TCRdb to the late 2010s). Libraries came from RT-PCR. Sequencing instrument: Illumina HiSeq 2500. Through fastp at Q25 and MiXCR, TCRdb rebuilt clones from the public reads, retaining in-frame beta chains. Merged by CDR3 protein, the rows form single entries marked with the most common genes and DNA. The sample records 860,000 or so distinct CDR3 sequences, less than 25% of which are singletons. The top ten constitute roughly a tenth of the sample. This specimen consisted of PBMCs from blood, obtained 5 days after vaccination. These receptors originate from a man between 45 and 60 years old who received an inactivated influenza vaccine. Donor details come from another sample of the same person, matched by shared clones.

In its sample, this clonotype was seen a few times. The chain couples TRBV9 to TRBJ1-6; D ambiguous. CDR3 length: 14 amino acids. V lost 1 base to trimming and J lost 7 bases, with 9 bases between them. The germline CDR1 and CDR2 sequences are SGDLS and YYNGEE. The CDR3 nucleotides read TGTGCCAGCAGCGTAAAGGGTAGCAATTCACCCCTCCACTTT. It specifies CASSVKGSNSPLHF.

This clonotype was detected only a few times. The J gene is TRBJ2-7, the V gene TRBV10-3; TRBD1 matches 7 bases. CDR3 size: 14 residues. Germline V gives CDR1 ENHRY, CDR2 SYGVKD. The V gene end was trimmed by 7 bases and the J gene end by 1 base; junction bases not matched to a gene: 7. The chain's CDR3 is CAITRDSLSYEQYF. DNA of the CDR3: TGTGCCATCACCCGGGACAGCCTATCCTACGAGCAGTACTTC.

On this clonotype itself: A much larger clone sits a single nucleotide away, making a read error possible. J is TRBJ2-3 and V is TRBV20-1, with TRBD2 as a possible D gene (5 bases). Germline values: CDR1 DFQATT, CDR2 SNEGSKA (reference sequence). This CDR3 comprises 13 residues. CDR3 residues: CSTSPQNTDTQYF. CDR3 nucleotides: TGCAGTACTAGTCCTCAAAACACAGATACGCAGTATTTT.

The chain is built from TRBV12-3 or TRBV12-4 and TRBJ2-2; D might be TRBD1 (5 bases). Trimming removed 11 bases from V and 4 bases from J, with 11 bases in between. This CDR3 contains 12 residues. The DNA of the CDR3 is TGTGCCGATGGGCAGGGCACCGGGGAGCTGTTTTTT. Translated, it gives CADGQGTGELFF.

V and J are TRBV5-6 and TRBJ1-3, with unresolved D. Trimming stripped 0 bases from V and 2 bases from J, with 15 bases between. Germline-derived CDR1 and CDR2 are SGHDT and YYEEEE. This CDR3 contains 17 residues. The chain's CDR3 is CASSLGLRGRTGNTIYF. For the CDR3, the DNA is TGTGCCAGCAGCTTGGGTCTACGTGGCAGGACTGGAAACACCATATATTTT.

This clonotype was detected a few times. This chain joins TRBV14 and TRBJ2-5, with 10 bases matching TRBD1. After removal of 4 bases from V and 3 bases from J, the junction contained 11 bases not matched to a gene. CDR3 size: 17 residues. Per the germline V gene, CDR1 is SGHDN and CDR2 is FVKESK. This CDR3 is CASSPDRGFVRKETQYF. CDR3 nucleotides: TGTGCCAGCAGCCCGGACAGGGGGTTTGTGCGGAAAGAGACCCAGTACTTC.

This clonotype was counted many times. The V call is TRBV12-3 or TRBV12-4, the J call TRBJ2-7; 7 bases line up with TRBD1. The CDR3 loop spans 14 amino acids. V shed 5 bases, J shed 8 bases, and the junction held 12 bases outside the gene matches. CDR3 protein: CASSGQVGTTQQYF. The CDR3 DNA is TGTGCCAGCAGTGGACAGGTGGGAACTACTCAGCAGTACTTC.

This clonotype has more than one count but fewer than ten. The rearrangement links TRBV5-6 to TRBJ2-5, with D possibly matching TRBD2 (7 bases). This CDR3 contains 15 residues. Germline V gene lookup returns CDR1 SGHDT and CDR2 YYEEEE. Deletions cut 0 bases from V and 4 bases from J, with 13 bases between. In DNA, the CDR3 is TGTGCCAGCAGCTTGGCTCGGGGAGGGGGAGAGACCCAGTACTTC. Encoded protein: CASSLARGGGETQYF.

The rearrangement uses TRBV11-2 and TRBJ2-5; D is ambiguous. Trimming removed 5 bases from V and 5 bases from J, with 15 bases in between. There are 14 residues in the CDR3. Germline V lookup: CDR1 SGHAT, CDR2 FQNNGV. The chain's CDR3 is CASSDMGFGETQYF. CDR3 nucleotide sequence: TGTGCCAGCAGCGACATGGGCTTTGGGGAGACCCAGTACTTC.

The table lists this clonotype with a few counts. The CDR3 protein is CATSDRGQGAVNEQFF. CDR3 nucleotides: TGTGCCACCAGTGACCGAGGACAGGGGGCAGTAAATGAGCAGTTCTTC. The chain uses TRBV24-1 and TRBJ2-1, with 11 bases identical to TRBD1. Germline V CDR1 and CDR2: KGHDR, SFDVKD. V gave up 4 bases and J gave up 7 bases; unmatched junction bases: 8. CDR3 length: 16 residues.

V gene TRBV5-4 combines with J gene TRBJ2-3, with TRBD2 matching over 9 bases. CDR1 is SGHNT and CDR2 is YYREEE in the germline V gene (reference sequence). V trimming: 2 bases; J trimming: 5 bases; junction bases outside the gene matches: 6. This CDR3 has 15 residues. The DNA for the CDR3 is TGTGCCAGCAGCTTCTTAGCGGGAGTCCAAGATACGCAGTATTTT. This codes for CASSFLAGVQDTQYF.

This clonotype appeared a few times. The chain uses TRBV5-1 and TRBJ2-7; TRBD1 might be the D (5 bases). Germline V CDR1 and CDR2: SGHRS, YFSETQ. The CDR3 runs to 14 residues. The V gene lost 0 bases and the J gene lost 2 bases, with 9 bases spanning the gap. CDR3: CASSLAGNPYEQYF. In DNA form, the CDR3 reads TGCGCCAGCAGCTTGGCAGGGAACCCCTACGAGCAGTACTTC. Supplemented by reference TRBV5-1 and TRBJ2-7, the full variable domain reads KAGVTQTPRYLIKTRGQQVTLSCSPISGHRSVSWYQQTPGQGLQFLFEYFSETQRNKGNFPGRFSGRQFSNSRSEMNVSTLELGDSALYLCASSLAGNPYEQYFGPGTRLTVT.

The chain links TRBV12-3 or TRBV12-4 to TRBJ2-7; 7 bases fit TRBD1. After removal of 5 bases from V and 0 bases from J, the junction contained 13 bases not matched to a gene. This CDR3 is built from 17 residues. The CDR3, as DNA: TGTGCCAGCAGTCTAGGTGGGACAGAACAGGCCTCCTACGAGCAGTACTTC. Translated: CASSLGGTEQASYEQYF.

The chain couples TRBV3-1 to TRBJ2-3, with 13 bases lining up with TRBD2. This CDR3 has 16 residues. V gave up 7 bases and J gave up 8 bases; unmatched junction bases: 12. In germline, CDR1 is LGHDT, CDR2 YNNKEL (reference sequence). CDR3 protein: CASTGTSGTPRGTQYF. CDR3 bases: TGTGCCAGCACCGGGACTAGCGGGACCCCAAGAGGTACGCAGTATTTT.

The sample holds many counts of this clonotype. The chain combines TRBV6-1 with TRBJ2-2, with D possibly called TRBD1 or TRBD2 (6 bases each). The germline CDR1 and CDR2 sequences are MNHNS and SASEGT. Trimming cost V 3 bases and J 0 bases, with 11 bases left between them. The CDR3 runs 16 residues. In DNA, the CDR3 is TGTGCCAGCAGTGAGGAGGGACAAACGAACACCGGGGAGCTGTTTTTT. It codes for CASSEEGQTNTGELFF.

This clonotype was seen a handful of times. The rearrangement links TRBV29-1 to TRBJ2-7, with 7 bases fitting TRBD1. J was trimmed by 3 bases and V by 1 base; bases with no gene match: 6. This CDR3 has 14 amino acids. CDR1 is SQVTM, CDR2 ANQGSEA, per germline. The CDR3 nucleotides read TGCAGCGTTGAAGGCCGACAGGGTAGCTACGAGCAGTACTTC. Translating it yields CSVEGRQGSYEQYF.